The clone carrying this T cell receptor beta chain was observed a few times. Its matching antigen is unknown. Germline values: CDR1 SGHVS, CDR2 FNYEAQ. The CDR3 has 17 residues. Unmatched junction bases numbered 8, after V lost 5 bases and J lost 3 bases. TCRdb reanalysed the 5' RACE reads using MiXCR and keeps one entry per CDR3 protein. The sample has about 170,000 distinct CDR3 sequences, 11% seen once. This sample was included in a study of T cells after yellow fever vaccination. Study observations and caveats: Most clones from primary vaccination resurfaced after the booster (around 97% CD4, approximately 88% CD8).

This clonotype originated in a man between 18 and 29 years old who received the YFV17D yellow fever vaccine. The input for sequencing was CD8+ T cells sorted from PBMCs, taken 15 days after the yellow fever booster vaccination. The chain recombines TRBV7-6 with TRBJ1-4; the match to TRBD1 covers 11 bases. The chain's CDR3 is CASSQMGQGVANEKLFF. CDR3 in DNA: TGTGCCAGCAGCCAGATGGGACAGGGGGTCGCTAATGAAAAACTGTTTTTT.